The clone carrying this TCR beta chain was found many times. What it recognizes is unknown. This entry belongs to a study of CD8 T cells in ankylosing spondylitis. Using quantitative 5'-RACE with molecular barcodes, the authors made TCR beta libraries. TCRdb processed the 5' RACE reads anew with MiXCR; each CDR3 protein has one entry. This table has approximately 240,000 distinct CDR3 sequences, over 9.5% appearing once. The study, taken as a whole, reports: CD8+ cells made up the disease-linked clones, which were relatively rare in peripheral blood. Disease-linked clones reportedly concentrated significantly in matched ankylosing spondylitis synovial fluid.

The sequencing input was blood, either unsorted or a sorted T cell fraction (not recorded which). This TCR was recovered from a male donor with ankylosing spondylitis or in good health (not recorded which).

The CDR3 reads CASTRKAEAFF. The CDR3 DNA reads as TGTGCCAGCACCCGGAAGGCTGAAGCTTTCTTT. The chain combines TRBV6-2 or TRBV6-3 with TRBJ1-1; the D is unclear. Germline V gene sequence: CDR1 MNHEY, CDR2 SVGEGT. The CDR3 is made up of 11 amino acids. The V end lost 7 bases, the J end lost 6 bases, and 9 bases lay between the germline ends.